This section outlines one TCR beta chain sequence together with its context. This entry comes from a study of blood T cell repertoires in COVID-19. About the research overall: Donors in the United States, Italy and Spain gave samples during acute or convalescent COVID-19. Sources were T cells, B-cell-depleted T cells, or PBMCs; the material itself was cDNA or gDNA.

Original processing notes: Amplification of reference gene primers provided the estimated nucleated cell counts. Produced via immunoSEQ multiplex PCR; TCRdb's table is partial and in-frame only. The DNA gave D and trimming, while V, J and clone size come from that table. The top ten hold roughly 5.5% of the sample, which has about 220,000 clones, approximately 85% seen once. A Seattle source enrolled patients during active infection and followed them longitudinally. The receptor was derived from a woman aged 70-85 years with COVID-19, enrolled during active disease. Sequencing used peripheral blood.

CDR3 region: CASSLDRGEAFF. CDR3 coding DNA: TGTGCCAGCAGTTTAGACAGGGGGGAAGCTTTCTTT. J is TRBJ1-1 and V is TRBV28; 9 bases line up with TRBD1. CDR3 size: 12 residues. J gave up 8 bases and V 2 bases, and 0 bases lay outside the gene matches. The germline gives CDR1 MDHEN, CDR2 SYDVKM.